This T cell receptor (beta chain) was documented in a study of cytomegalovirus exposure and HLA in healthy donors. The CDR3 extends over 16 amino acids. The junction had 9 bases not matched to a gene; V was cut back by 5 bases and J by 3 bases. The germline gives CDR1 SGHTA, CDR2 FQGNSA. Researchers ran the PCR with 60 Vbeta and 13 Jbeta primers. The method was immunoSEQ multiplex PCR; TCRdb's version includes in-frame clones alone and lacks a portion of them. This table has 100,000 to 150,000 clones, around 80% appearing once. Sequenced material: PBMCs. This TCR derives from a man between 25 and 39 years old in good health and CMV-seropositive. This chain joins TRBV7-2 and TRBJ2-3; 9 bases match TRBD2. CDR3 sequence reads: CASSPRALAGTDTQYF. DNA of the CDR3: TGTGCCAGCAGCCCCCGGGCCCTAGCGGGAACAGATACGCAGTATTTT.